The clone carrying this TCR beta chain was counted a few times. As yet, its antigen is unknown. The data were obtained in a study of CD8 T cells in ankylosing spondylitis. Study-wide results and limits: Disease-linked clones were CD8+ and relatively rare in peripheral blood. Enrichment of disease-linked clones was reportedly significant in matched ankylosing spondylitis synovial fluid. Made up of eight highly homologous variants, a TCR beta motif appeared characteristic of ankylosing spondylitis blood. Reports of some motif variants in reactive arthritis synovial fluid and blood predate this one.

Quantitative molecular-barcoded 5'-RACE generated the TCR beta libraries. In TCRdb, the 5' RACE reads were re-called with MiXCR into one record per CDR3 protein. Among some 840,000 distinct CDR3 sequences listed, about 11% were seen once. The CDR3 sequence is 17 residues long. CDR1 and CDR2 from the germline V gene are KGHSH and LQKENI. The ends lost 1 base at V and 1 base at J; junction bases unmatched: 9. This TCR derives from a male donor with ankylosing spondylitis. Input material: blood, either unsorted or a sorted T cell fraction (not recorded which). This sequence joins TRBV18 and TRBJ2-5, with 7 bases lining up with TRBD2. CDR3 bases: TGTGCCAGCTCACCACTTAGGGCTGGGACTACCCAAGAGACCCAGTACTTC. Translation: CASSPLRAGTTQETQYF.